Listed below are T cell receptor beta chains from one sample, sequenced in a study of human T cells and chemical hapten exposure. TCRdb analysed the RACE reads with MiXCR anew, one entry per CDR3 protein. The sample records just under 65,000 distinct CDR3 sequences, roughly 9.6% being singletons. The sample consisted of whole blood, taken in connection with sensitization to the hapten diphenylcyclopropenone (DPC). The source is a woman in her 30s with alopecia areata. Some clones in this sample may be carry-over from other donors' samples. CDR3s include the opening cysteine and the closing phenylalanine or tryptophan. Each record gives: J gene, V gene, clone size, D gene, CDR3 DNA, CDR3 protein. D genes are given only for firm matches. For some rows the clone size is stated as once, few or many, or as a class when expanded; others skip it.

j_gene: TRBJ1-5; v_gene: TRBV20-1; abundance: NA; d_gene: NA; CDR3nt: TGCAGTGCTAGAGTGTGGGGAGCAGGCGGCAATCAGCCCCAGCATTTT; CDR3aa: CSARVWGAGGNQPQHF
j_gene: TRBJ2-1; v_gene: TRBV27; abundance: many; d_gene: TRBD2; CDR3nt: TGTGCCAGCAGTCCAGACGCACTAGCGGGAGTAAGCATTGAGCAGTTCTTC; CDR3aa: CASSPDALAGVSIEQFF
j_gene: TRBJ1-1; v_gene: TRBV20-1; abundance: few; d_gene: NA; CDR3nt: TGCAGTGCTAGAGATCGAGCGCGGGGGAACACTGAAGCTTTCTTT; CDR3aa: CSARDRARGNTEAFF
j_gene: TRBJ1-2; v_gene: TRBV2; abundance: many; d_gene: NA; CDR3nt: TGTGCCAGCTCCCGAGGGACGTTCTATGGCTACACCTTC; CDR3aa: CASSRGTFYGYTF
j_gene: TRBJ2-7; v_gene: TRBV7-9; abundance: many; d_gene: NA; CDR3nt: TGTGCCAGCAGCCTTGCCTTGGGCAGTGCGGGCGAGCAGTACTTC; CDR3aa: CASSLALGSAGEQYF
j_gene: TRBJ2-5; v_gene: TRBV6-9; abundance: NA; d_gene: NA; CDR3nt: TGTGCCAGCAGTTATTCGTGGGCCTCCCAAGAGACCCAGTACTTC; CDR3aa: CASSYSWASQETQYF
j_gene: TRBJ2-7; v_gene: TRBV29-1; abundance: few; d_gene: TRBD2; CDR3nt: TGCAGCGCGGGAGCGGGAGATCAGCAGTACTTC; CDR3aa: CSAGAGDQQYF
j_gene: TRBJ2-2; v_gene: TRBV12-3/TRBV12-4; abundance: many; d_gene: TRBD1; CDR3nt: TGTGCCAGCAGCGGACAGGGGAACACCGGGGAGCTGTTTTTT; CDR3aa: CASSGQGNTGELFF
j_gene: TRBJ2-7; v_gene: TRBV28; abundance: NA; d_gene: TRBD1; CDR3nt: TGTGCCAGCAGAACGGGGACAGTTTACGAGCAGTACTTC; CDR3aa: CASRTGTVYEQYF
j_gene: TRBJ2-4; v_gene: TRBV20-1; abundance: few; d_gene: NA; CDR3nt: TGCAGTGCTCGCCTCGGTGGGAACATTCAGTACTTC; CDR3aa: CSARLGGNIQYF
j_gene: TRBJ2-2; v_gene: TRBV27; abundance: NA; d_gene: NA; CDR3nt: TGTGCCAGCGGAAGGACGGCGGCGAACACCGGGGAGCTGTTTTTT; CDR3aa: CASGRTAANTGELFF
j_gene: TRBJ1-2; v_gene: TRBV20-1; abundance: many; d_gene: TRBD1; CDR3nt: TGCAGTGCTAGAGGAGCACGACAGGGGGCTTATGGTGGCTACACCTTC; CDR3aa: CSARGARQGAYGGYTF
j_gene: TRBJ1-1; v_gene: TRBV6-6; abundance: NA; d_gene: NA; CDR3nt: TGTGCCAGCACCCCCCAGGGGCGTGAAGCTTTCTTT; CDR3aa: CASTPQGREAFF
j_gene: TRBJ2-3; v_gene: TRBV20-1; abundance: NA; d_gene: TRBD2; CDR3nt: TGCAGTGCTAGAAGGGGACTAGCGGGGGCCCGGGATACGCAGTATTTT; CDR3aa: CSARRGLAGARDTQYF
j_gene: TRBJ2-5; v_gene: TRBV4-2; abundance: NA; d_gene: NA; CDR3nt: TGTGCCAGCAGTCAAGGGACATCGGTGCAAGAGACCCAGTACTTC; CDR3aa: CASSQGTSVQETQYF
j_gene: TRBJ2-7; v_gene: TRBV5-4; abundance: NA; d_gene: NA; CDR3nt: TGTGCCAGCAGCTTGGAAGTGACAGGCCGGCGGCCCTACGAGCAGTACTTC; CDR3aa: CASSLEVTGRRPYEQYF
j_gene: TRBJ2-2; v_gene: TRBV29-1; abundance: many; d_gene: NA; CDR3nt: TGCAGCGTAACGGACAGCCTATCCACCGGGGAGCTGTTTTTT; CDR3aa: CSVTDSLSTGELFF
j_gene: TRBJ2-7; v_gene: TRBV5-1; abundance: few; d_gene: TRBD1; CDR3nt: TGCGCCAGCAGCTTGGATGGACAGGGGGTGAGCGAGCAGTACTTC; CDR3aa: CASSLDGQGVSEQYF
j_gene: TRBJ2-3; v_gene: TRBV2; abundance: NA; d_gene: NA; CDR3nt: TGTGCCGAGGGGGGGAAACGGAATACGCAGTATTTT; CDR3aa: CAEGGKRNTQYF
j_gene: TRBJ1-1; v_gene: TRBV6-6; abundance: few; d_gene: TRBD1; CDR3nt: TGTGCCAGCAGTTCCCCCTGGACAGGGAGGACTGAAGCTTTCTTT; CDR3aa: CASSSPWTGRTEAFF
j_gene: TRBJ1-6; v_gene: TRBV6-6; abundance: NA; d_gene: TRBD1; CDR3nt: TGTGCCAGCAGTTCCGACAGGGGCTGGGGATCACCCCTCCACTTT; CDR3aa: CASSSDRGWGSPLHF
j_gene: TRBJ2-1; v_gene: TRBV11-3; abundance: NA; d_gene: TRBD1; CDR3nt: TGTGCCAGCAGCTCACGACAGGGTGACTACAATGAGCAGTTCTTC; CDR3aa: CASSSRQGDYNEQFF
j_gene: TRBJ2-7; v_gene: TRBV5-1; abundance: NA; d_gene: NA; CDR3nt: TGCGCCAGCAGCTTGGTGGCTACCACCCTAAAGGAGCAGTACTTC; CDR3aa: CASSLVATTLKEQYF
j_gene: TRBJ1-2; v_gene: TRBV28; abundance: few; d_gene: NA; CDR3nt: TGTGCCAGCAGTTTCCTAGGGGCGGAATATGGCTACACCTTC; CDR3aa: CASSFLGAEYGYTF
j_gene: TRBJ2-1; v_gene: TRBV19; abundance: NA; d_gene: TRBD2; CDR3nt: TGTGCCAGTAGTTACGGGACTAGGGTCCTGAATGAGCAGTTCTTC; CDR3aa: CASSYGTRVLNEQFF
j_gene: TRBJ2-4; v_gene: TRBV6-6; abundance: many; d_gene: NA; CDR3nt: TGTGCCAGCAGTTACTTCTCCGTTAGAGGGAAAGACAAAAACATTCAGTACTTC; CDR3aa: CASSYFSVRGKDKNIQYF
j_gene: TRBJ2-2; v_gene: TRBV20-1; abundance: few; d_gene: NA; CDR3nt: TGCAGTGCTAGTCGTGGGGGGGGCAACACCGGGGAGCTGTTTTTT; CDR3aa: CSASRGGGNTGELFF
j_gene: TRBJ2-7; v_gene: TRBV7-2; abundance: NA; d_gene: NA; CDR3nt: TGTGCCAGCAGCTTATCCTCGGGCTACGAGCAGTACTTC; CDR3aa: CASSLSSGYEQYF
j_gene: TRBJ1-1; v_gene: TRBV11-3; abundance: few; d_gene: NA; CDR3nt: TGTGCCAGCAGCCGCAGTCCGGAAGCTTTCTTT; CDR3aa: CASSRSPEAFF
j_gene: TRBJ1-1; v_gene: TRBV28; abundance: many; d_gene: NA; CDR3nt: TGTGCCAGCAGTTTATGGGAAGGGAACACTGAAGCTTTCTTT; CDR3aa: CASSLWEGNTEAFF
j_gene: TRBJ1-5; v_gene: TRBV4-3; abundance: few; d_gene: NA; CDR3nt: TGCGCCAGCAGCCAAGATTACAGTCAGCCCCAGCATTTT; CDR3aa: CASSQDYSQPQHF